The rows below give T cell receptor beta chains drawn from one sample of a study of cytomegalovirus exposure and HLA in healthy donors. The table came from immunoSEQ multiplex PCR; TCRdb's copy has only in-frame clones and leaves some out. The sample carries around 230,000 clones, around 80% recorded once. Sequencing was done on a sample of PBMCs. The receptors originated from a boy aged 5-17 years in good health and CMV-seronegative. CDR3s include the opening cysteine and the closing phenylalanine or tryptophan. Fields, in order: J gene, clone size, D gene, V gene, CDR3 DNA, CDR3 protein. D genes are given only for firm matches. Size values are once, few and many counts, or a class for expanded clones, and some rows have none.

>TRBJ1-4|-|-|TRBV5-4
TGTGCCAGCAGCTTCCTGGACGGGATGGCAACTAATGAAAAACTGTTTTTT
CASSFLDGMATNEKLFF
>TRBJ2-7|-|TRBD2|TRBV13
TGTGCCAGCAGCTTAGGGAGGGGCGGGGGGACCTACGAGCAGTACTTC
CASSLGRGGGTYEQYF
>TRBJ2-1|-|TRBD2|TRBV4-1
TGCGCCAGCAGCCGAGCGAGCGGGGGGGCCTGTGAGCAGTTCTTC
CASSRASGGACEQFF
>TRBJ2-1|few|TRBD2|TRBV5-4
TGTGCCAGCAGCTTGAACGGAGCGGGAGGTCTTGAACGGCAGTTCTTC
CASSLNGAGGLERQFF
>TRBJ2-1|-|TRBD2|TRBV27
TGTGCCAGCAGTTTAACTCCCGCTAGCGGATACAATGAGCAGTTCTTC
CASSLTPASGYNEQFF
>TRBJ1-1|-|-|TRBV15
TGTGCCACCAGTCCCGGGAACCTCGCCCGGCGGCACACTGAAGCTTTCTTT
CATSPGNLARRHTEAFF
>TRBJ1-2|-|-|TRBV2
TGTGCCAGCAGTGAAGCGGCAGGCTATGGCTACACCTTC
CASSEAAGYGYTF
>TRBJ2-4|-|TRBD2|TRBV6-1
TGTGCCAGCAGTTCGGAGCGGGGGAACATTCAGTACTTC
CASSSERGNIQYF
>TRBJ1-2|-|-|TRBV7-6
TGTGCCAGCAGCCTATCGGGGGGGCGGTATGGCTACACCTTC
CASSLSGGRYGYTF
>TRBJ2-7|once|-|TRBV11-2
TGTGCCAGCAGCACGGTGGGGGGGCCTTATGCCTACGAGCAGTACTTC
CASSTVGGPYAYEQYF
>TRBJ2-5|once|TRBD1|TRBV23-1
TGCGCCACCGAAAGGGGGGACAGGGGGCGCGGGGAAGAAGAGACCCAGTACTTC
CATERGDRGRGEEETQYF
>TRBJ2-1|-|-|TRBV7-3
TGTGCCAGCAGCTCGGGGTGGTCCTACAATGAGCAGTTCTTC
CASSSGWSYNEQFF
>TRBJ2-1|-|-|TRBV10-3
TGTGCCATCAGTGAGAGTGGGCCGGGACTTGCGGGAACCTACAATGAGCAGTTCTTC
CAISESGPGLAGTYNEQFF
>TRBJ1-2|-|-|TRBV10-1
TGCGCCAGCAGTGAGTTCGGACTACAGGACCTTCTACAATTC
CASSEFGLQDLLQF
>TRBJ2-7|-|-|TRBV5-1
TGCGCCAGCAGCTTATGGAGTGGAGGCTCCTACGAGCAGTACTTC
CASSLWSGGSYEQYF
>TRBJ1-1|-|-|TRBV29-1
TGCACGACCGAGGGTGCCAACACTGAAGCTTTCTTT
CTTEGANTEAFF
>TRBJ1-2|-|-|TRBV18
TGTGCCAGCTCACAGGAGCCGGGACACGGAAAGTTCTATGGCTACACCTTC
CASSQEPGHGKFYGYTF
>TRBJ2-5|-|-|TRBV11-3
TGTGCCAGCAGCTTCACAGTGTACCAAGAGACCCAGTACTTC
CASSFTVYQETQYF
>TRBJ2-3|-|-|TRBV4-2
TGTGCCAGCAGCCAAGGTATCCGGAGCACAGATACGCAGTATTTT
CASSQGIRSTDTQYF
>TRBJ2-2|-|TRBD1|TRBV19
TGTGCCAGTACCCACATTAGACAGGGTAGGGTCGGGGAGCTGTTTTTT
CASTHIRQGRVGELFF
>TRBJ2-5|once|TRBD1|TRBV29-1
TGCAGCGTTGAAGCGGACAGGGGCCGTGAGACCCAGTACTTC
CSVEADRGRETQYF
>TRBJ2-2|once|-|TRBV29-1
TGCAGCGTTGTCAAATACAGAGCCGGGGAGCTGTTTTTT
CSVVKYRAGELFF
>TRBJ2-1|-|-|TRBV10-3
TGTGCCATCAGTGAAGGAGTCGGGGATGAGCAGTTCTTC
CAISEGVGDEQFF
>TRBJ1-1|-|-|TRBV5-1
TGCGCCAGCAGCTTCGACCTGGGCCATGAAGCTTTCTTT
CASSFDLGHEAFF
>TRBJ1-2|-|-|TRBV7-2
TGTGCCAGCAGCCTGACAGAATCAACCTCCTATGGCTACACCTTC
CASSLTESTSYGYTF
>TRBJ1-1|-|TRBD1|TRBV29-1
TGCAGCGGAATGACAGGGATCGGGACTGAAGCTTTCTTT
CSGMTGIGTEAFF
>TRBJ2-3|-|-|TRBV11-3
TGTGCCAGCAGCGATCAGGGGTACACAGATACGCAGTATTTT
CASSDQGYTDTQYF
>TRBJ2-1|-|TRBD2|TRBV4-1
TGCGCCAGCAGCCATCCACTAGCGGCCGATTACAATGAGCAGTTCTTC
CASSHPLAADYNEQFF
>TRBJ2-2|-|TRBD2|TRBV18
TGTGCCAGCTCACCGGGACTAGGGAACACCGGGGAGCTGTTTTTT
CASSPGLGNTGELFF
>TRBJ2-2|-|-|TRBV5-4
TGTGCCATCATGGAGGGGGTCGTAGGCCCGGGGGGAACCGGGGAGCTGTTTTTT
CAIMEGVVGPGGTGELFF
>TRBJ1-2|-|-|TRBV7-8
TGTGCCAGCAGCTTAGAACAGTTCTATGGCTACACCTTC
CASSLEQFYGYTF
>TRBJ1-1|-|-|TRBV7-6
TGTGCCAGCAGCTTACCAGTGGAGGCCCTGAACACTGAAGCTTTCTTT
CASSLPVEALNTEAFF
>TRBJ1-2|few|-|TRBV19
TGTGCCAGTAGTCAAGCTACCCAGGGGTATGGCTACACCTTC
CASSQATQGYGYTF
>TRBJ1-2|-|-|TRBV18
TGTGCCAGCTCACAGTCAGCGACCTATGGCTACACCTTC
CASSQSATYGYTF